The 17 T cell receptor beta chains listed next were all sequenced from one sample in a study of early stage breast cancer tumors. The method was immunoSEQ multiplex PCR; TCRdb's version includes in-frame clones alone and lacks a portion of them. The sample holds tens of thousands of clones, about nine tenths seen once. The specimen sequenced was blood. These receptors came from a person aged 70 to 80 with breast cancer.

This clone was seen only once. J is TRBJ2-2 and V is TRBV5-6; 8 bases align to TRBD2. Germline CDR1 SGHDT, CDR2 YYEEEE. Losses at the gene ends were 5 bases for V and 4 bases for J; bases not matched to a gene: 7. The CDR3 has 15 residues. DNA for the CDR3: TGTGCCAGCAGTCTAAGCGGGGGATCCACCGGGGAGCTGTTTTTT. As protein: CASSLSGGSTGELFF.

This clone appeared once. The chain carries TRBV30 and TRBJ1-2, with D unresolved. V lost 2 bases, J lost 5 bases, and 6 bases lay in between. The CDR3 extends over 11 amino acids. CDR1 is GTSNPN, CDR2 SVGIG, per germline (reference sequence). The CDR3 loop is CAWSFAYGYTF. DNA of the CDR3: TGTGCCTGGAGTTTCGCGTATGGCTACACCTTC.

The chain's CDR3 is CASSPLWAGAQPQHF. DNA of the CDR3: TGCGCCAGCAGCCCGCTTTGGGCAGGGGCTCAGCCCCAGCATTTT. V gene TRBV4-1 combines with J gene TRBJ1-5, with D possibly TRBD1 on 6 matching bases. Germline loops: CDR1 MGHRA, CDR2 YSYEKL. The length of the CDR3 is 15 residues. V was trimmed by 4 bases and J by 6 bases, leaving 16 bases between them.

V and J are TRBV6-6 and TRBJ1-2, with D possibly being TRBD1 (6 bases). With 4 bases removed from V and 4 bases from J, the gap between germline ends came to 10 bases. The CDR3 covers 13 residues. CDR1 and CDR2 from the germline V gene are MNHNY and SVGAGI (reference sequence). The DNA of the CDR3 is TGTGCCAGCAGTTCCACAGGGCCCTATGGCTACACCTTC. Residues: CASSSTGPYGYTF.

The chain carries TRBV7-6 and TRBJ1-3, with TRBD1 matching 7 bases. After removal of 4 bases from V and 0 bases from J, the junction contained 6 bases not matched to a gene. This CDR3 contains 16 residues. The V gene's germline CDR1 is SGHVS and CDR2 FNYEAQ. The CDR3 nucleotides read TGTGCCAGCAGCTCTATGACAGGGAACTCTGGAAACACCATATATTTT. It translates to CASSSMTGNSGNTIYF.

V gene TRBV6-6 combines with J gene TRBJ1-5; maybe TRBD1 (6 bases). This CDR3 has 13 residues. Germline CDR1 and CDR2: MNHNY and SVGAGI (reference sequence). Trimming shortened V by 4 bases and J by 4 bases, and 8 bases separated the two germline ends. This CDR3 reads CASSSTGNQPQHF. As DNA, the CDR3 is TGTGCCAGCAGTTCAACAGGGAATCAGCCCCAGCATTTT.

The V and J genes are TRBV30 and TRBJ1-5; D gene uncertain. Germline V CDR1 and CDR2: GTSNPN, SVGIG (reference sequence). This CDR3 region has 14 residues. The V gene lost 5 bases and the J gene lost 4 bases, with 15 bases spanning the gap. This chain's CDR3 is CAWAPLGGNQPQHF. DNA of the CDR3: TGTGCCTGGGCCCCATTGGGAGGGAATCAGCCCCAGCATTTT.

This rearrangement joins TRBV18 to TRBJ1-1, with D tentatively TRBD1 (6 bases). This CDR3 contains 13 residues. Trimming took off 2 bases at V and 3 bases at J, with 7 bases between the two ends. Germline V lookup: CDR1 KGHSH, CDR2 LQKENI. CDR3 DNA sequence: TGTGCCAGCTCACCAGCAGGGGACACTGAAGCTTTCTTT. Translation gives CASSPAGDTEAFF. The full variable domain, with the rest looked up from reference TRBV18 and TRBJ1-1, is NAGVMQNPRHLVRRRGQEARLRCSPMKGHSHVYWYRQLPEEGLKFMVYLQKENIIDESGMPKERFSAEFPKEGPSILRIQQVVRGDSAAYFCASSPAGDTEAFFGQGTRLTVV.

Only one count was recorded for this clone. J is TRBJ1-1 and V is TRBV5-1; D is perhaps TRBD1 (5 bases). CDR1 is SGHRS, CDR2 YFSETQ, per germline. This CDR3 has 18 residues. V was clipped by 1 base and J by 0 bases, with 19 bases between them. As DNA, the CDR3 is TGCGCCAGCAGCTTGAGTTTTGGTCCGGCAGGGTTGAACACTGAAGCTTTCTTT. Protein product: CASSLSFGPAGLNTEAFF.

This clone came up once. The chain carries TRBV28 and TRBJ2-7; 8 bases fit TRBD2. J was trimmed by 4 bases and V by 5 bases; bases with no gene match: 16. This CDR3 has 17 amino acids. Germline V gene sequence: CDR1 MDHEN, CDR2 SYDVKM. CDR3 sequence reads: CASSATSGGEEWYEQYF. CDR3 DNA sequence: TGTGCCAGCAGTGCTACCTCGGGGGGGGAGGAGTGGTACGAGCAGTACTTC.

As DNA, the CDR3 is TGTGCCAGCAGCGTAGGTCGAGGACGGGGGGTTAACAATGAGCAGTTCTTC. It codes for CASSVGRGRGVNNEQFF. V usage is TRBV9 and J usage is TRBJ2-1; 7 nucleotides agree with TRBD2. The germline V gene has CDR1 SGDLS and CDR2 YYNGEE. Trimming cost V 0 bases and J 5 bases; bases outside gene matches: 11. CDR3 length: 17 amino acids.

The CDR3 bases are TGTGCCAGTAGTATCGGGGGGGACAATCAGCCCCAGCATTTT. Translated, it gives CASSIGGDNQPQHF. V and J are TRBV19 and TRBJ1-5; maybe TRBD1 (5 bases). V was clipped by 3 bases and J by 3 bases, with 9 bases between them. Germline V CDR1 and CDR2: LNHDA, SQIVND (reference sequence). This CDR3 comprises 14 residues.

This chain connects TRBV7-8 to TRBJ2-5, with TRBD1 matching over 7 bases. J gave up 4 bases and V 4 bases, and 6 bases lay outside the gene matches. The CDR3 totals 14 residues. Germline V gene sequence: CDR1 SGHVS, CDR2 FQNEAQ. CDR3 region: CASSSRQGTETQYF. The DNA of the CDR3 is TGTGCCAGCAGCTCCCGACAGGGAACAGAGACCCAGTACTTC.

V is TRBV28 and J is TRBJ2-1; 10 bases align to TRBD2. This CDR3 has 15 amino acids. J lost 1 base, V lost 8 bases, and 5 bases had no gene match. From germline, CDR1 is MDHEN and CDR2 SYDVKM. The CDR3 loop is CASHAAGGSYNEQFF. CDR3 sequence (DNA): TGTGCCAGCCACGCAGCGGGAGGGTCCTACAATGAGCAGTTCTTC.

V and J are TRBV19 and TRBJ2-7; 7 nucleotides agree with TRBD1. The CDR3 spans 14 residues. Trimming removed 7 bases from V and 7 bases from J; junction bases left unmatched: 13. In germline, CDR1 is LNHDA, CDR2 SQIVND (reference sequence). This chain's CDR3 is CASTPGPTGFEQYF. In nucleotides, the CDR3 is TGTGCCAGTACCCCGGGCCCGACAGGGTTTGAGCAGTACTTC.

The rearrangement links TRBV2 to TRBJ2-7, with 7 positions matching TRBD2. V lost 7 bases and J lost 2; bases outside the gene matches: 8. From germline, CDR1 is SNHLY and CDR2 FYNNEI. The CDR3 totals 14 residues. The CDR3 loop is CASTDRDYTYEQYF. For the CDR3, the DNA is TGTGCCAGCACCGACCGGGACTACACCTACGAGCAGTACTTC.

The chain combines TRBV14 with TRBJ1-2; perhaps TRBD1 as D (6 bases). Trimming left V 4 bases short and J 3 bases short, with 9 bases between. Germline CDR1 reads SGHDN; CDR2 reads FVKESK. CDR3 length: 13 residues. The CDR3 nucleotides read TGTGCCAGCAGCCGGGACATTTACTATGGCTACACCTTC. Protein: CASSRDIYYGYTF. Full variable domain (outside the CDR3, taken from reference TRBV14 and TRBJ1-2): EAGVTQFPSHSVIEKGQTVTLRCDPISGHDNLYWYRRVMGKEIKFLLHFVKESKQDESGMPNNRFLAERTGGTYSTLKVQPAELEDSGVYFCASSRDIYYGYTFGSGTRLTVV.